What follows are 10 T cell receptor beta chains derived from one specimen sequenced in a study of identical twins. TCRdb reanalysed the 5' RACE reads using MiXCR and keeps one entry per CDR3 protein. This table has about 190,000 distinct CDR3 sequences, roughly 15% appearing once. These data also formed part of another study, on T cells expressing NK-cell markers.

Input material: CD8+ T cells sorted from blood. The source is a woman aged 18-30 years in good health.

This clonotype was counted a few times. This chain connects TRBV12-3 or TRBV12-4 to TRBJ1-2; D possibly corresponds to TRBD1 (6 bases). Trimming stripped 4 bases from V and 7 bases from J, with 7 bases between. The CDR3 has 11 residues. The CDR3 region is CASSWGAGYTF. CDR3 DNA sequence: TGTGCCAGCAGTTGGGGGGCTGGCTACACCTTC.

This chain uses TRBV24-1 with TRBJ2-1; 14 bases agree with TRBD2. J lost 4 bases, V lost 2 bases, and 6 bases had no gene match. The germline V gene has CDR1 KGHDR and CDR2 SFDVKD. There are 18 residues in the CDR3. The CDR3 DNA is TGTGCCACCAGTGATTCCGGACTAGCGGGGGGAACTTACAATGAGCAGTTCTTC. The encoded protein is CATSDSGLAGGTYNEQFF.

The table lists this clonotype with a few counts. The V gene is TRBV5-6, the J gene TRBJ1-3; no clear D. V lost 4 bases to trimming and J lost 4 bases, with 9 bases between them. CDR3 size: 13 residues. Looked up from germline, CDR1 is SGHDT and CDR2 is YYEEEE. DNA for the CDR3: TGTGCCAGCAGCCCCGGAGGAGGAAACACCATATATTTT. Its translation: CASSPGGGNTIYF.

This clonotype was detected a few times. The chain combines TRBV10-2 with TRBJ2-7; D gene ambiguous. Trimming removed 8 bases at V and 2 bases at J, with 10 bases between. CDR3 length: 12 amino acids. Germline V lookup: CDR1 WSHSY, CDR2 SAAADI. CDR3 nucleotide sequence: TGCGCCAGCGGCTTGAGGCCCTACGAGCAGTACTTC. This translates into CASGLRPYEQYF.

The chain couples TRBV10-3 to TRBJ2-7; TRBD2 matches at 8 bases. CDR1 is ENHRY and CDR2 is SYGVKD in the germline V gene. CDR3 length: 16 amino acids. The V and J ends lost 2 bases and 3 bases, in that order; junction bases with no gene match: 9. This CDR3 reads CAISEDPGRESYEQYF. In nucleotides, the CDR3 is TGTGCCATCAGTGAGGACCCCGGGAGGGAGAGCTACGAGCAGTACTTC.

This chain joins TRBV11-1 and TRBJ2-3; 12 nucleotides line up with TRBD2. This CDR3 has 19 amino acids. CDR1 and CDR2 from the germline V gene are SGHAT and FQDESV (reference sequence). Trimming removed 5 bases from V and 2 bases from J; junction bases left unmatched: 14. This CDR3 is CASSPSNPRLAGDTDTQYF. As DNA, the CDR3 is TGTGCCAGCAGCCCTTCCAACCCCCGACTAGCGGGAGACACAGATACGCAGTATTTT.

This clonotype was found a few times. This chain links TRBV7-8 with TRBJ2-7; 8 nucleotides match TRBD1. This CDR3 is built from 15 residues. The V gene's germline CDR1 is SGHVS and CDR2 FQNEAQ. The V segment lost 5 bases and the J segment 3 bases; nucleotides outside the gene matches: 9. The CDR3 reads CASSLGQGRHYEQYF. CDR3 DNA: TGTGCCAGCAGCCTTGGACAGGGACGACACTACGAGCAGTACTTC.

This clonotype has a handful of counts. The chain is built from TRBV16 and TRBJ2-7; D unclear. Germline V gene data show CDR1 as KGHSY and CDR2 as FQNENV. Trimming took off 6 bases at V and 5 bases at J, with 20 bases between the two ends. The CDR3 extends over 15 amino acids. The CDR3 DNA sequence: TGTGCCAGCAGTGAAACCGGGCCCGAATTCGACGAGCAGTACTTC. It yields the protein CASSETGPEFDEQYF. Using reference TRBV16 and TRBJ2-7 for the parts outside the CDR3, the full variable domain is GEEVAQTPKHLVRGEGQKAKLYCAPIKGHSYVFWYQQVLKNEFKFLISFQNENVFDETGMPKERFSAKCLPNSPCSLEIQATKLEDSAVYFCASSETGPEFDEQYFGPGTRLTVT.

This clonotype was picked up a small number of times. This rearrangement joins TRBV10-1 to TRBJ2-7, with TRBD1 matching 7 bases. Trimming took 8 bases from V and 2 from J; bases not matched to a gene: 6. The length of the CDR3 is 13 residues. The germline gives CDR1 WNHNN, CDR2 SYGVQD (reference sequence). The CDR3 is CASGSGTAYEQYF. The CDR3 DNA sequence: TGCGCCAGCGGTTCCGGGACAGCCTACGAGCAGTACTTC.

This clonotype was counted ten times or more. The rearrangement uses TRBV6-5 and TRBJ1-2; D is undetermined. Per germline, CDR1 MNHEY and CDR2 SVGAGI. Trimming took off 6 bases at V and 4 bases at J, with 6 bases between the two ends. The CDR3 length is 11 residues. The CDR3 is CASRTGYGYTF. Written as DNA, the CDR3 is TGTGCCAGCAGGACGGGCTATGGCTACACCTTC.